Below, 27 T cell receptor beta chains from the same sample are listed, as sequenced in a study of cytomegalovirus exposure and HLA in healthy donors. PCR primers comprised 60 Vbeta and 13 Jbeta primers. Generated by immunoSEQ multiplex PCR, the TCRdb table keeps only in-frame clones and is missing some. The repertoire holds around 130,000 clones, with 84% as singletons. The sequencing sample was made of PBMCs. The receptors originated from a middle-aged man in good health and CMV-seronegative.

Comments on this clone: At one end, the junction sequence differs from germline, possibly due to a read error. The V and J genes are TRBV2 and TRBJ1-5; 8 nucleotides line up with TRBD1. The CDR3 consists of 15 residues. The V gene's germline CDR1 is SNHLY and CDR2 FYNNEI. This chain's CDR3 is CASSEGQGGNQPQHF. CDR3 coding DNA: TGTGCCAGCAGCGAAGGACAGGGCGGCAATCAGCCCCAGCATTTT.

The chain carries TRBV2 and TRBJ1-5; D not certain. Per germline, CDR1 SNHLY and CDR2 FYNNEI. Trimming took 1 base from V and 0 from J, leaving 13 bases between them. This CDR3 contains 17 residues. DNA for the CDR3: TGTGCCAGCAGTGAAGACCTGGTTTTCTATAGCAATCAGCCCCAGCATTTT. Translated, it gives CASSEDLVFYSNQPQHF.

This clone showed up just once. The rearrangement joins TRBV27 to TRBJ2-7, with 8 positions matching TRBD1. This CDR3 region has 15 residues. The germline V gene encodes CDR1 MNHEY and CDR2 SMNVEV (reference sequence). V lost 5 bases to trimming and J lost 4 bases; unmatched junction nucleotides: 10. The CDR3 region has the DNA TGTGCCAGCAGTACGATCCGGGACAGGTTATACGAGCAGTACTTC. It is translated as CASSTIRDRLYEQYF.

The chain's CDR3 is CAWSAGGVSPLHF. CDR3 DNA: TGTGCCTGGAGTGCCGGGGGGGTCTCACCCCTCCACTTT. The chain joins TRBV30 to TRBJ1-6; D is possibly TRBD1 (5 bases). Per the germline V gene, CDR1 is GTSNPN and CDR2 is SVGIG (reference sequence). The ends were cut back, 1 base at V and 10 bases at J, with 11 bases in the middle. The length of the CDR3 is 13 residues.

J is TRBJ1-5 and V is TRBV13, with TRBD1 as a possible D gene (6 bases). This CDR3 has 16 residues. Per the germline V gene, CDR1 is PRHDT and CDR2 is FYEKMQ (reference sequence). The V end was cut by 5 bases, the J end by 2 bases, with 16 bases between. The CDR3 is CASSLHRAGGNQPQHF. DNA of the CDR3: TGTGCCAGCAGCCTCCACAGGGCCGGGGGCAATCAGCCCCAGCATTTT.

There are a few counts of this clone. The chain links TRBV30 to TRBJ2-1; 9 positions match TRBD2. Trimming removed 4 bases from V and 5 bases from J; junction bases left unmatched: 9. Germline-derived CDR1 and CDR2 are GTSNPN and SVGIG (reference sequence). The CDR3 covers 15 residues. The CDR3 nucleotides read TGTGCCTGGAACCGTGGGCTAGCGGGGAACAATGAGCAGTTCTTC. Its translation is CAWNRGLAGNNEQFF.

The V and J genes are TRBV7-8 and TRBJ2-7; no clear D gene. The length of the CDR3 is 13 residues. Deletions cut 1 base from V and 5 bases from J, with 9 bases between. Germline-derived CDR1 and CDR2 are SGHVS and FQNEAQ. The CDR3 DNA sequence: TGTGCCAGCAGCTTAGGGCGACACAACGAGCAGTACTTC. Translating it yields CASSLGRHNEQYF. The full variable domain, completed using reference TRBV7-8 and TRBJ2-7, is GAGVSQSPRYKVAKRGQDVALRCDPISGHVSLFWYQQALGQGPEFLTYFQNEAQLDKSGLPSDRFFAERPEGSVSTLKIQRTQQEDSAVYLCASSLGRHNEQYFGPGTRLTVT.

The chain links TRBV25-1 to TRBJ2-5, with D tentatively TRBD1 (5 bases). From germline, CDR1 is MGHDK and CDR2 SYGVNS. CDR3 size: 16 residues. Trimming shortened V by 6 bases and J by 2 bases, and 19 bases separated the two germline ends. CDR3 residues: CASSHTLGQSQETQYF. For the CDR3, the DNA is TGTGCCAGCAGCCACACGCTGGGGCAGTCTCAAGAGACCCAGTACTTC. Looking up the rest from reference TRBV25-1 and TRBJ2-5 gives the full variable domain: EADIYQTPRYLVIGTGKKITLECSQTMGHDKMYWYQQDPGMELHLIHYSYGVNSTEKGDLSSESTVSRIRTEHFPLTLESARPSHTSQYLCASSHTLGQSQETQYFGPGTRLLVL.

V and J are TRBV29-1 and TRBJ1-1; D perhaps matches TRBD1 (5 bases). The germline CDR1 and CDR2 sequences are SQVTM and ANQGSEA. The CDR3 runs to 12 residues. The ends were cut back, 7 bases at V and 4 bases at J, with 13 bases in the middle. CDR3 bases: TGCAGCGCATTACGGGGGACCACTGAAGCTTTCTTT. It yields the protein CSALRGTTEAFF.

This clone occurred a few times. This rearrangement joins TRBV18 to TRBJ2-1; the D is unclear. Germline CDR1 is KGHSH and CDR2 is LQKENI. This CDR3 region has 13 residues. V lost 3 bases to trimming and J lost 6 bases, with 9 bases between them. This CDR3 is CASSPGNINEQFF. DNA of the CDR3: TGTGCCAGCTCACCTGGTAACATCAATGAGCAGTTCTTC.

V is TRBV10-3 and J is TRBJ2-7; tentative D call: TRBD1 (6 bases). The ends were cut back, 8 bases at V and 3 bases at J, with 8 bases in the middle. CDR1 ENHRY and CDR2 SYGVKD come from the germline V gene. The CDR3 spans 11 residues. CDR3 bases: TGTGCCATCCAGGGGCTCTACGAGCAGTACTTC. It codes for CAIQGLYEQYF.

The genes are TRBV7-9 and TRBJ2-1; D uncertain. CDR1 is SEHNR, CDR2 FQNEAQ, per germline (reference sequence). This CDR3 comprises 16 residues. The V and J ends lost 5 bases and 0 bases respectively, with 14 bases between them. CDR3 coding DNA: TGTGCCAGCAGCCCAACGTCAACCTACTCCTACAATGAGCAGTTCTTC. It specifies CASSPTSTYSYNEQFF.

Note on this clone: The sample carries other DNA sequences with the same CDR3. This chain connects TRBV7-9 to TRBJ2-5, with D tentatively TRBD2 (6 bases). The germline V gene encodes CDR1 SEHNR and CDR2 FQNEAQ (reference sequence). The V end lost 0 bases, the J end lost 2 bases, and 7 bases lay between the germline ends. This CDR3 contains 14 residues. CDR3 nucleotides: TGTGCCAGCAGCTTAGCGCGGGGACAAGAGACCCAGTACTTC. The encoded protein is CASSLARGQETQYF.

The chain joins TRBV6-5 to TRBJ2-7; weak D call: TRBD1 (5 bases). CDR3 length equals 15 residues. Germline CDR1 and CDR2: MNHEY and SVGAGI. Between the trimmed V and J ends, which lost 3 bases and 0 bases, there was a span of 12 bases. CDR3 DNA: TGTGCCAGCAGTTATGGGCAGGGCCTCTCCTACGAGCAGTACTTC. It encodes CASSYGQGLSYEQYF.

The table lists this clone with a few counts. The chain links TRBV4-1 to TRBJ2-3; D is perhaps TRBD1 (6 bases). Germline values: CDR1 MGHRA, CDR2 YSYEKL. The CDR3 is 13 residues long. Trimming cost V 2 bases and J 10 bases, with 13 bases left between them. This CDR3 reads CASSQRDTGSQYF. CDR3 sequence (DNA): TGCGCCAGCAGCCAACGGGACACCGGTTCGCAGTATTTT.

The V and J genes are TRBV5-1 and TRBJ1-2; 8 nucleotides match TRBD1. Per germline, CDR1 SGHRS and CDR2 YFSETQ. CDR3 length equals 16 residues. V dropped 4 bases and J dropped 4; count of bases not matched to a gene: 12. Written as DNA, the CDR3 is TGCGCCAGCAGCCCGCGGCACAGGGGGTCTCTCTATGGCTACACCTTC. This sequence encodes CASSPRHRGSLYGYTF.

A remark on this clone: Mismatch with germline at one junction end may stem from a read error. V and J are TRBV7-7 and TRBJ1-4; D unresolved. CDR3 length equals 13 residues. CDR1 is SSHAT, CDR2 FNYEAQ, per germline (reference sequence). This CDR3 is CASSQEAGEKLFF. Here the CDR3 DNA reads TGTGCTAGCAGCCAGGAGGCGGGTGAAAAACTGTTTTTT.

CDR3 sequence: CASSRLAGDFTDTQYF. The CDR3 bases are TGCGCCAGCAGCCGACTAGCGGGGGACTTCACAGATACGCAGTATTTT. The chain combines TRBV4-1 with TRBJ2-3, with TRBD2 matching 12 bases. The CDR3 contains 16 residues. CDR1 and CDR2 from the germline V gene are MGHRA and YSYEKL. V shed 4 bases and J 2 bases; nucleotides not matched to a gene: 4.

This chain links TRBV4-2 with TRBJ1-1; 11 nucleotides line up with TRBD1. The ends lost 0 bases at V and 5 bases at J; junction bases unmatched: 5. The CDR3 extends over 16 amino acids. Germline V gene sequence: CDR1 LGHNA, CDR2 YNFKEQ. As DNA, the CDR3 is TGTGCCAGCAGCCAAGATCTGGGACAGGGGGGTACTGAAGCTTTCTTT. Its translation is CASSQDLGQGGTEAFF.

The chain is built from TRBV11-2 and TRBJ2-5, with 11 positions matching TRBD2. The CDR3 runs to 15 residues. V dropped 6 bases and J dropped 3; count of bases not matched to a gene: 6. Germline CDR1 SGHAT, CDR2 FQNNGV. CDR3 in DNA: TGTGCCAGCAGACGGCTAGCGGGGGGAAAAGAGACCCAGTACTTC. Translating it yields CASRRLAGGKETQYF.

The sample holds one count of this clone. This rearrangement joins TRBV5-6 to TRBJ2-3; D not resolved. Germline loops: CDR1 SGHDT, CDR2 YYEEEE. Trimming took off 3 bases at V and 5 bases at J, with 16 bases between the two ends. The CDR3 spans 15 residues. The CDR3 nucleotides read TGTGCCAGCAGCTCCTTCTTGGGCGTGGGAGATACGCAGTATTTT. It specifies CASSSFLGVGDTQYF.

CDR3 in amino acids: CASSIVQGAGTEAFF. The DNA for the CDR3 is TGTGCCAGTAGTATAGTACAGGGGGCTGGCACTGAAGCTTTCTTT. This chain links TRBV19 with TRBJ1-1; 9 bases map to TRBD1. Germline values: CDR1 LNHDA, CDR2 SQIVND (reference sequence). V lost 1 base, J lost 4 bases, and 4 bases stayed unmatched. The CDR3 loop spans 15 amino acids.

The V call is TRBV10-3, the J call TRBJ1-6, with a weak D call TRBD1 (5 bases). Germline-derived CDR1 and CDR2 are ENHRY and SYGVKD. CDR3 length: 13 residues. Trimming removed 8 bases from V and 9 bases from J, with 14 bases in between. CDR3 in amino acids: CAIGRPGGSPLHF. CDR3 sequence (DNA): TGTGCCATCGGTCGACCCGGGGGTTCACCCCTCCACTTT.

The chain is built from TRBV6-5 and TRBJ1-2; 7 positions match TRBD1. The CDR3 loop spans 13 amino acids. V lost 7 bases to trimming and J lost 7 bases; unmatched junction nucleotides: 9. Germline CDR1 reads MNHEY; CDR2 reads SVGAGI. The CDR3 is CASNPGAGGGYTF. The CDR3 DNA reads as TGTGCCAGCAACCCGGGGGCAGGGGGTGGCTACACCTTC.

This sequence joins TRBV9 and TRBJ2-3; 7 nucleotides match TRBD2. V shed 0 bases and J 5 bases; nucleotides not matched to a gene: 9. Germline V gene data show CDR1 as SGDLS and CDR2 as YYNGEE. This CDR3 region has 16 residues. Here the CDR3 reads CASSVAGGLVRDTQYF. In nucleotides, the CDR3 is TGTGCCAGCAGCGTAGCTGGAGGACTAGTGAGAGATACGCAGTATTTT.

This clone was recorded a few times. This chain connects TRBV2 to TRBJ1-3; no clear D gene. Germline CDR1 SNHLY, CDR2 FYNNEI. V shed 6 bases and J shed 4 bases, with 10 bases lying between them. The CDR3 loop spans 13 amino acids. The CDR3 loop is CASRPDIGNTIYF. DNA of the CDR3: TGTGCCAGCAGGCCTGACATAGGAAACACCATATATTTT.

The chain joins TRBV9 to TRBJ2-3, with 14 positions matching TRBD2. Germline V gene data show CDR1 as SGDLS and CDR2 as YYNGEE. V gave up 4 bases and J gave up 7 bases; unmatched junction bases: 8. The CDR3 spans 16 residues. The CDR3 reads CASSLTSGGAEYTQYF. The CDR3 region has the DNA TGTGCCAGCAGCCTGACTAGCGGGGGGGCGGAATATACGCAGTATTTT. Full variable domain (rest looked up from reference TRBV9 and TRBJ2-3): DSGVTQTPKHLITATGQRVTLRCSPRSGDLSVYWYQQSLDQGLQFLIQYYNGEERAKGNILERFSAQQFPDLHSELNLSSLELGDSALYFCASSLTSGGAEYTQYFGPGTRLTVL.